The TCR beta chain described here comes from a study of neurological immune-mediated disorders. CDR1 DFQATT and CDR2 SNEGSKA come from the germline V gene (reference sequence). The CDR3 length is 13 residues. V shed 5 bases, J shed 4 bases, and the junction held 7 bases outside the gene matches. This clonotype came up many times. TCRdb analysed the 5' RACE reads with MiXCR anew, one entry per CDR3 protein. The repertoire includes approximately 23,000 distinct CDR3 sequences, more than 9% of them detected once, and roughly 21% sits in the top ten. The sample consisted of PBMCs. The TCR originated in an older woman with HTLV-1-associated myelopathy (HAM/TSP). The chain recombines TRBV20-1 with TRBJ1-2, with TRBD1 identical over 7 bases. The DNA of the CDR3 is TGCAGTGCTTCTGGGACAGAGATCTATGGCTACACCTTC. This codes for CSASGTEIYGYTF.